The TCR beta chain under discussion was sequenced for a study of blood T cell repertoires in COVID-19. Study as a whole: PBMCs, B-cell-depleted T cells, or T cells were the source of the cDNA or gDNA that made up the material.

Notes on this clone: At one end the junction does not follow the germline gene, possibly because of a read error.

Authors' methods: Using reference gene primer amplification, nucleated cell counts were estimated. Clones were read by immunoSEQ multiplex PCR, and TCRdb kept only the in-frame ones, dropping some. That table furnishes V, J and clone size, whereas the DNA furnished D and trimming. The sample holds about 120,000 clones; around 80% are singletons and the top ten take 1.5% to 2%. Germline CDR1 is KGHDR and CDR2 is SFDVKD. The CDR3 runs 12 residues. Sample: peripheral blood. The receptor was derived from a man aged 65 to 85 with acute or convalescent COVID-19. This rearrangement joins TRBV24-1 to TRBJ2-3, with D tentatively TRBD2 (7 bases). CDR3 DNA: TGCGCCAGCCGGGGGGCCGGAGATACGCAGTATTTT. Amino acids: CASRGAGDTQYF.